Listed below are T cell receptor beta chains from one sample, sequenced in a study of T cell changes during pregnancy in multiple sclerosis. Only in-frame clones appear in the TCRdb table, and some are missing; sequencing was by immunoSEQ multiplex PCR. This sample has 40,000 to 60,000 clones, with 90% to 95% found just once. Specimen: CD4+ T cells from peripheral blood mononuclear cells, collected before pregnancy. These receptors originate from a female donor with multiple sclerosis, enrolled in a pregnancy study. Both conserved end residues are part of each CDR3. Fields, in order: V gene, clone size, D gene, J gene, CDR3 protein, CDR3 DNA. The D gene is left open where the match is weak. Size tells how often a clone was seen (once, few, many) or the class of an expanded clone, and some rows leave it out.

V: TRBV13; size: NA; D: TRBD1; J: TRBJ2-7; CDR3: CASSTPRPGQGGEQYF; DNA: TGTGCCAGCAGCACCCCTAGACCGGGACAGGGGGGCGAGCAGTACTTC
V: TRBV27; size: NA; D: NA; J: TRBJ2-3; CDR3: CASSFGTGLDTQYF; DNA: TGTGCCAGCAGTTTCGGTACGGGTTTGGATACGCAGTATTTT
V: TRBV28; size: NA; D: TRBD2; J: TRBJ2-7; CDR3: CASSLRLAGAQSYEQYF; DNA: TGTGCCAGCAGTTTGCGGCTAGCGGGAGCCCAATCCTACGAGCAGTACTTC
V: TRBV5-1; size: once; D: TRBD2; J: TRBJ2-7; CDR3: CASSLRTSGEQYF; DNA: TGCGCCAGCAGCTTGCGGACTAGCGGCGAGCAGTACTTC
V: TRBV27; size: NA; D: NA; J: TRBJ2-2; CDR3: CASKPPLGDTGELFF; DNA: TGTGCCAGCAAGCCACCATTAGGAGACACCGGGGAGCTGTTTTTT
V: TRBV27; size: NA; D: NA; J: TRBJ2-4; CDR3: CASSSLTVLAKNIQYF; DNA: TGTGCCAGCAGTTCCCTAACGGTACTAGCCAAAAACATTCAGTACTTC
V: TRBV19; size: NA; D: NA; J: TRBJ2-5; CDR3: CASSQDGQRTQYF; DNA: TGTGCCAGTAGTCAGGACGGACAGAGGACCCAGTACTTC
V: TRBV28; size: NA; D: NA; J: TRBJ1-1; CDR3: CASSLIRVTEAFF; DNA: TGTGCCAGCAGTTTGATTCGGGTGACTGAAGCTTTCTTT
V: TRBV5-1; size: NA; D: NA; J: TRBJ2-2; CDR3: CASSLGPQDTANTGELFF; DNA: TGCGCCAGCAGCTTGGGACCCCAGGACACAGCGAACACCGGGGAGCTGTTTTTT
V: TRBV5-1; size: once; D: NA; J: TRBJ1-1; CDR3: CASSLGSGFKNTEAFF; DNA: TGCGCCAGCAGCTTGGGATCAGGATTTAAGAACACTGAAGCTTTCTTT
V: TRBV27; size: NA; D: NA; J: TRBJ1-4; CDR3: CATYNGKLFF; DNA: TGTGCCACCTATAACGGAAAACTGTTTTTT
V: TRBV10-2; size: NA; D: TRBD1; J: TRBJ2-1; CDR3: CASSEPRTGGYFNEQFF; DNA: TGCGCCAGCAGTGAGCCCCGGACAGGGGGGTATTTTAATGAGCAGTTCTTC
V: TRBV7-6; size: NA; D: TRBD1; J: TRBJ2-7; CDR3: CASSLDRGYEQYF; DNA: TGTGCCAGCAGCCTAGACAGGGGCTACGAGCAGTACTTC
V: TRBV5-5; size: NA; D: NA; J: TRBJ1-3; CDR3: CASSLGIGGMGSGNTIYF; DNA: TGTGCCAGCAGCTTGGGAATAGGGGGAATGGGCTCTGGAAACACCATATATTTT
V: TRBV6-5; size: once; D: NA; J: TRBJ2-7; CDR3: CASRKQGADEQYF; DNA: TGTGCCAGCAGAAAACAGGGAGCGGACGAGCAGTACTTC
V: TRBV5-1; size: NA; D: NA; J: TRBJ1-1; CDR3: CASSPGHVNLVTNTEAFF; DNA: TGCGCCAGCAGCCCGGGACATGTCAATTTAGTGACGAACACTGAAGCTTTCTTT
V: TRBV10-3; size: NA; D: NA; J: TRBJ1-1; CDR3: CAISGGGNTEAFF; DNA: TGTGCCATCAGTGGGGGGGGGAACACTGAAGCTTTCTTT
V: TRBV5-6; size: NA; D: NA; J: TRBJ2-1; CDR3: CASSPPTGIGQFF; DNA: TGTGCCAGCAGCCCCCCAACAGGTATCGGGCAGTTCTTC
V: TRBV2; size: NA; D: NA; J: TRBJ2-3; CDR3: CASSWDRGDTQYF; DNA: TGTGCCAGCAGTTGGGACCGGGGGGATACGCAGTATTTT
V: TRBV7-8; size: NA; D: TRBD1; J: TRBJ2-7; CDR3: CASSLESGTGYEQYF; DNA: TGTGCCAGCAGCTTAGAATCCGGGACAGGCTACGAGCAGTACTTC
V: TRBV6-6; size: NA; D: NA; J: TRBJ1-5; CDR3: CASREGTQPQHF; DNA: TGTGCCAGCAGGGAGGGAACTCAGCCCCAGCATTTT
V: TRBV9; size: NA; D: NA; J: TRBJ2-7; CDR3: CASSPDSSVEQYF; DNA: TGTGCCAGCAGCCCCGACTCCTCTGTTGAGCAGTACTTC
V: TRBV2; size: NA; D: TRBD1; J: TRBJ1-2; CDR3: CASSWTGGSSDYTF; DNA: TGTGCCAGCAGTTGGACAGGGGGAAGTAGTGACTACACCTTC
V: TRBV6-1; size: once; D: TRBD2; J: TRBJ2-2; CDR3: CASSEDGRTSGPNTGELFF; DNA: TGTGCCAGCAGTGAAGACGGACGGACTAGCGGGCCGAACACCGGGGAGCTGTTTTTT
V: TRBV7-8; size: NA; D: NA; J: TRBJ1-3; CDR3: CASSLALRGGSGNTIYF; DNA: TGTGCCAGCAGCTTAGCGCTAAGGGGGGGATCTGGAAACACCATATATTTT
V: TRBV5-4; size: NA; D: NA; J: TRBJ1-3; CDR3: CASSLAPAGSGNTIYF; DNA: TGTGCCAGCAGCTTGGCCCCGGCAGGCTCTGGAAACACCATATATTTT
V: TRBV5-4; size: few; D: TRBD2; J: TRBJ2-5; CDR3: CASSLASSGMETQYF; DNA: TGTGCCAGCAGCTTGGCGTCTAGCGGGATGGAGACCCAGTACTTC
V: TRBV28; size: once; D: TRBD1; J: TRBJ1-2; CDR3: CASSIDRVHGYTF; DNA: TGTGCCAGCAGTATAGACAGGGTGCATGGCTACACCTTC
V: TRBV29-1; size: NA; D: TRBD2; J: TRBJ2-3; CDR3: CSVDEFSGSSNTQYF; DNA: TGCAGCGTTGACGAGTTTAGCGGGAGCTCAAATACGCAGTATTTT
V: TRBV5-1; size: NA; D: NA; J: TRBJ1-2; CDR3: CASREAGDSRGYTF; DNA: TGCGCCAGCAGGGAGGCAGGGGATTCAAGGGGCTACACCTTC
V: TRBV21-1; size: NA; D: NA; J: TRBJ2-7; CDR3: CASSKQGRRTYEQYF; DNA: TGTGCCAGCAGCAAACAGGGCAGGCGAACCTACGAGCAGTACTTC
V: TRBV2; size: NA; D: NA; J: TRBJ1-1; CDR3: CASRATVGSITEAFF; DNA: TGTGCCAGCAGGGCGACAGTAGGAAGTATCACTGAAGCTTTCTTT
V: TRBV7-8; size: once; D: TRBD1; J: TRBJ2-5; CDR3: CASSRGTGGSRETQYF; DNA: TGTGCCAGCAGTCGCGGGACAGGGGGCTCGAGGGAGACCCAGTACTTC
V: TRBV5-1; size: once; D: TRBD1; J: TRBJ1-6; CDR3: CASSLTGVDNSPLHF; DNA: TGCGCCAGCAGCTTGACAGGGGTGGATAATTCACCCCTCCACTTT
V: TRBV12-5; size: NA; D: TRBD1; J: TRBJ2-5; CDR3: CASGLVVGQGETQYF; DNA: TGTGCTAGTGGTTTGGTCGTGGGACAGGGAGAGACCCAGTACTTC
V: TRBV29-1; size: NA; D: NA; J: TRBJ2-1; CDR3: CSVNYRSVSYNEQFF; DNA: TGCAGCGTGAATTACAGGTCCGTCTCCTACAATGAGCAGTTCTTC
V: TRBV27; size: NA; D: NA; J: TRBJ2-5; CDR3: CASSFRGKETQYF; DNA: TGTGCCAGCAGTTTCCGGGGAAAAGAGACCCAGTACTTC
V: TRBV28; size: NA; D: NA; J: TRBJ2-3; CDR3: CASSPWGLNTDTQYF; DNA: TGTGCCAGCAGTCCTTGGGGGCTTAACACAGATACGCAGTATTTT
V: TRBV11-3; size: NA; D: TRBD2; J: TRBJ2-2; CDR3: CASSSADPLAGETSGELFF; DNA: TGTGCCAGCAGCTCAGCCGACCCTCTAGCGGGTGAAACGAGCGGGGAGCTGTTTTTT
V: TRBV5-4; size: NA; D: NA; J: TRBJ2-7; CDR3: CASSLGRREPSYEQYF; DNA: TGTGCCAGCAGCCTTGGAAGGCGGGAACCGTCCTACGAGCAGTACTTC
V: TRBV7-2; size: NA; D: NA; J: TRBJ2-4; CDR3: CASSLDGHTAKNIQYF; DNA: TGTGCCAGCAGCTTAGATGGACACACGGCCAAAAACATTCAGTACTTC
V: TRBV5-4; size: NA; D: TRBD1; J: TRBJ1-1; CDR3: CASGGAGGNTEAFF; DNA: TGTGCCAGCGGCGGGGCAGGGGGGAACACTGAAGCTTTCTTT
V: TRBV6-5; size: NA; D: TRBD1; J: TRBJ2-3; CDR3: CASSYSRTGVYAQYF; DNA: TGTGCCAGCAGTTACTCCCGGACAGGGGTTTACGCGCAGTATTTT
V: TRBV10-1; size: few; D: NA; J: TRBJ1-1; CDR3: CASTGKGTEAFF; DNA: TGCGCCAGTACAGGGAAGGGCACTGAAGCTTTCTTT
V: TRBV5-8; size: NA; D: NA; J: TRBJ2-1; CDR3: CASSLGSLSSYNEQFF; DNA: TGTGCCAGCAGCTTGGGATCCTTGAGCTCCTACAATGAGCAGTTCTTC
V: TRBV9; size: once; D: NA; J: TRBJ1-6; CDR3: CASKSTENSPLHF; DNA: TGTGCCAGCAAGAGCACGGAGAATTCACCCCTCCACTTT
V: TRBV7-2; size: NA; D: NA; J: TRBJ1-2; CDR3: CASSLSLQVYGYTF; DNA: TGTGCCAGCAGCTTATCATTACAGGTCTATGGCTACACCTTC
V: TRBV6-1; size: NA; D: NA; J: TRBJ2-4; CDR3: CASSEWPLQAKNIQYF; DNA: TGTGCCAGCAGTGAATGGCCCTTGCAAGCCAAAAACATTCAGTACTTC
V: TRBV12-5; size: NA; D: TRBD1; J: TRBJ2-3; CDR3: CASGGTTGQGTDTQYF; DNA: TGTGCTAGTGGTGGGACAACCGGACAGGGGACAGATACGCAGTATTTT
V: TRBV7-6; size: NA; D: TRBD2; J: TRBJ2-3; CDR3: CASSPSPTSGSTDTQYF; DNA: TGTGCCAGCAGCCCTTCCCCGACTAGCGGAAGCACAGATACGCAGTATTTT